This T cell receptor (beta chain) comes out of a study of blood T cell repertoires in COVID-19. The CDR3 is made up of 18 amino acids. Germline lookup yields CDR1 SGHNT and CDR2 YENEEA. Trimming pared 2 bases from V and 2 bases from J, leaving 21 bases between. This clone was detected once. Method: immunoSEQ multiplex PCR; TCRdb's copy keeps in-frame clones and lacks some. The table includes 150,000 to 200,000 clones, about 81% detected once. This clonotype was sampled from a woman of 80 years or more with COVID-19, enrolled during active disease. Material: peripheral blood. This chain joins TRBV11-3 and TRBJ2-5; D might be TRBD1 (5 bases). The CDR3 coding sequence is TGTGCCAGCAGCTTAAGTGGTCAGGGTGTATTGGCTCAAGAGACCCAGTACTTC. Amino acid sequence: CASSLSGQGVLAQETQYF.